The TCR beta chain described here comes from a study of OX40 agonist ivuxolimab in advanced cancers. CDR1 SNHLY and CDR2 FYNNEI come from the germline V gene. V lost 6 bases and J 0 bases, leaving 14 bases between the germline ends. This CDR3 comprises 15 residues. In regard to this clone: Its target is not known.

Points from the study as a whole: Researchers report that CD8+ T cells had, on average, more expanded clones than CD4+.

The table came from immunoSEQ multiplex PCR; TCRdb's copy has only in-frame clones and leaves some out. The data hold 60,000 to 80,000 clones, with more than 85% observed a single time. This material consisted of CD4+ or CD8+ T cells sorted from blood, taken in a trial of the OX40 agonist ivuxolimab. The TCR comes from an adult with an advanced solid tumor such as melanoma, head and neck, liver or kidney cancer. This chain joins TRBV2 and TRBJ1-1; TRBD1 might be the D (6 bases). For the CDR3, the DNA is TGTGCCAGCAGGGGGGGGCAGGGAATGAACACTGAAGCTTTCTTT. This codes for CASRGGQGMNTEAFF.